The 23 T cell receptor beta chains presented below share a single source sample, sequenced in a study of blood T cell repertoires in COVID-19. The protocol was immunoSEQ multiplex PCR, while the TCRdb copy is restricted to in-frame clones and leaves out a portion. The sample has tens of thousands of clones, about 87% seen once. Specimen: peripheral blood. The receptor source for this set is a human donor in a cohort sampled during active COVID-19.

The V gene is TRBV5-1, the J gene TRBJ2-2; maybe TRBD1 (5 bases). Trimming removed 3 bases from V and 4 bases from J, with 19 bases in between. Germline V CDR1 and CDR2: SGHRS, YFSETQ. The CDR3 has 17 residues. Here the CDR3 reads CASSSYTQGIGTGELFF. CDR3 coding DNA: TGCGCCAGCAGCTCCTATACCCAGGGTATAGGCACCGGGGAGCTGTTTTTT.

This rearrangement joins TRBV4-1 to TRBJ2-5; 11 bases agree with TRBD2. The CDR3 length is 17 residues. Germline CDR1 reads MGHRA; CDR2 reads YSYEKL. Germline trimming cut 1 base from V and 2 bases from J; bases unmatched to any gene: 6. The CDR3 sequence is CASSQAPSGGQQETQYF. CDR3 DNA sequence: TGCGCCAGCAGCCAAGCCCCTAGCGGGGGGCAACAAGAGACCCAGTACTTC.

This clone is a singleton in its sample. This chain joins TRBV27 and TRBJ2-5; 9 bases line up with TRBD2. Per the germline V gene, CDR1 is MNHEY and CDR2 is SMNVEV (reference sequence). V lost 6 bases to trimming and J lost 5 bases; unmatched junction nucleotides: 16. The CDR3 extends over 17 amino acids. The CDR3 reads CASRGESSGRRSETQYF. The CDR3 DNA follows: TGTGCCAGCAGGGGGGAAAGTAGCGGGAGAAGGTCGGAGACCCAGTACTTC.

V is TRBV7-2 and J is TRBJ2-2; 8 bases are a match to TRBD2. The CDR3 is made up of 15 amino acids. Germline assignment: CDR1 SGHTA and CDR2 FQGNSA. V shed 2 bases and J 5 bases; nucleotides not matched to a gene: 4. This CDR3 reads CASSLYGGATGELFF. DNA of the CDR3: TGTGCCAGCAGCTTATACGGGGGGGCAACCGGGGAGCTGTTTTTT.

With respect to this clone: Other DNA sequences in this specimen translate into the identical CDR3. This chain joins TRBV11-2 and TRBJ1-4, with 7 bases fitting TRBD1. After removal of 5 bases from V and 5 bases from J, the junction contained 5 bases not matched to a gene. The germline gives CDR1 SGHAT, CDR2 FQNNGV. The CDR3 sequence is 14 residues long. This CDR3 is CASSQGQINEKLFF. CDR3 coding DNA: TGTGCCAGCAGCCAGGGACAGATAAATGAAAAACTGTTTTTT.

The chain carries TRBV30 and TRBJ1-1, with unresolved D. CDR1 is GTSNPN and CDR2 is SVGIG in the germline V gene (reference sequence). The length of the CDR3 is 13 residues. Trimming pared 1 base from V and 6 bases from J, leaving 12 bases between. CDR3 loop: CAWSETWQPEAFF. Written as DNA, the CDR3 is TGTGCCTGGAGTGAAACATGGCAACCTGAAGCTTTCTTT.

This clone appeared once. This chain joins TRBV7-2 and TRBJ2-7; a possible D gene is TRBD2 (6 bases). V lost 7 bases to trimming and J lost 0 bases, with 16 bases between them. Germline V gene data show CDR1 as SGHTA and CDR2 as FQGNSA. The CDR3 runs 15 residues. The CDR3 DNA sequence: TGTGCCAGCACCCCAAGTCTAGCGCTCTCCTACGAGCAGTACTTC. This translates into CASTPSLALSYEQYF.

CDR3 protein: CASSREAQETQYF. CDR3 coding DNA: TGTGCCAGCTCACGGGAGGCTCAAGAGACCCAGTACTTC. This sequence joins TRBV18 and TRBJ2-5; perhaps TRBD2 as D (6 bases). Germline CDR1 and CDR2: KGHSH and LQKENI. The CDR3 is made up of 13 amino acids. V dropped 4 bases and J dropped 2 bases, with 8 bases sitting between them.

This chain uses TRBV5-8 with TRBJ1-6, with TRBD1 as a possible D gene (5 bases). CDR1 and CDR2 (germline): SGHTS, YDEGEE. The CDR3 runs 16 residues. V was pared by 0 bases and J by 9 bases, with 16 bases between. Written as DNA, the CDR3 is TGTGCCAGCAGCTTGGTTGTAGGGGCGGTTGGTTCACCCCTCCACTTT. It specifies CASSLVVGAVGSPLHF.

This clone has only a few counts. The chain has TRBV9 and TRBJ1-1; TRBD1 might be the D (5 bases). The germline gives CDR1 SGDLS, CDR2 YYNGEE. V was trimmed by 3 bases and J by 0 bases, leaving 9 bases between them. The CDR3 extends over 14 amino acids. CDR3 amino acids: CASSDDSMNTEAFF. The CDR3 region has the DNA TGTGCCAGCAGCGATGACAGTATGAACACTGAAGCTTTCTTT.

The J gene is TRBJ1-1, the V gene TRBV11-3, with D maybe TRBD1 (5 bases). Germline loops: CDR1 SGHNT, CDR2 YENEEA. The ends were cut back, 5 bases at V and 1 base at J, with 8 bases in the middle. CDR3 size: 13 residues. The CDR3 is CASSETANTEAFF. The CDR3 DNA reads TGTGCCAGCAGCGAGACAGCGAACACTGAAGCTTTCTTT.

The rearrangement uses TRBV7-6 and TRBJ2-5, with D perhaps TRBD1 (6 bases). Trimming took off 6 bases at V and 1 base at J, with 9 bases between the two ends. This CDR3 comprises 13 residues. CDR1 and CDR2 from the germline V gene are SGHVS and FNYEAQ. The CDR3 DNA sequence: TGTGCCAGCAGGCCGACAGGCCAAGAGACCCAGTACTTC. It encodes CASRPTGQETQYF.

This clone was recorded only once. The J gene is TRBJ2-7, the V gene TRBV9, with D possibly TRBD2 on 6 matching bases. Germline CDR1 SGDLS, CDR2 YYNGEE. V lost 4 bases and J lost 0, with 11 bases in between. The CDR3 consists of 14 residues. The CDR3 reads CASSLSGNSYEQYF. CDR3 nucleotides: TGTGCCAGCAGCCTTAGCGGAAACTCCTACGAGCAGTACTTC.

CDR3: CAWSGTGGNEQYF. CDR3 nucleotides: TGTGCCTGGAGTGGGACAGGGGGGAACGAGCAGTACTTC. The chain recombines TRBV30 with TRBJ2-7, with TRBD1 matching over 10 bases. Germline V gene data show CDR1 as GTSNPN and CDR2 as SVGIG (reference sequence). V lost 1 base and J lost 5; bases outside the gene matches: 2. CDR3 size: 13 residues.

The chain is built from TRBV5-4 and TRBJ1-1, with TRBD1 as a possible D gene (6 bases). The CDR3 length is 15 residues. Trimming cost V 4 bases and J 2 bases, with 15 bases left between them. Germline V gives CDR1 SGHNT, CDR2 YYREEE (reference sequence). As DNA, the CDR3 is TGTGCCAGCAGCCGTCTCCAGGGGTCTAACACTGAAGCTTTCTTT. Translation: CASSRLQGSNTEAFF.

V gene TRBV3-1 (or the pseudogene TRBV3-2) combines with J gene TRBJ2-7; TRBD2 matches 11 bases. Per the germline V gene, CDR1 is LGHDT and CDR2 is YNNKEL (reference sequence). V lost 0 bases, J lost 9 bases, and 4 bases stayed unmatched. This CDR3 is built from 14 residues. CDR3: CASSQDQLAGVQYF. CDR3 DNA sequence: TGTGCCAGCAGCCAAGATCAACTAGCGGGAGTGCAGTACTTC.

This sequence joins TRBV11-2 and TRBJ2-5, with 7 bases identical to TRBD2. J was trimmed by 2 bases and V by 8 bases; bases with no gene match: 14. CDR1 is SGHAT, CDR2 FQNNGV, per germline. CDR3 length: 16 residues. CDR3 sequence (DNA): TGTGCCAGCCGGCGGGCGGGAGACCTGGGACAAGAGACCCAGTACTTC. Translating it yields CASRRAGDLGQETQYF. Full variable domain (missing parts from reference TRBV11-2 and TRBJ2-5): EAGVAQSPRYKIIEKRQSVAFWCNPISGHATLYWYQQILGQGPKLLIQFQNNGVVDDSQLPKDRFSAERLKGVDSTLKIQPAKLEDSAVYLCASRRAGDLGQETQYFGPGTRLLVL.

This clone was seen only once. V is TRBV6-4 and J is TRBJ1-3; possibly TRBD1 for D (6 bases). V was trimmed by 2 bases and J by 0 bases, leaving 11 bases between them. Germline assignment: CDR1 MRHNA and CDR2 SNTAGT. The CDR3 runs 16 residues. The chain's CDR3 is CASSDPGHSSGNTIYF. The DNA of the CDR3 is TGTGCCAGCAGTGACCCGGGACACAGCTCTGGAAACACCATATATTTT.

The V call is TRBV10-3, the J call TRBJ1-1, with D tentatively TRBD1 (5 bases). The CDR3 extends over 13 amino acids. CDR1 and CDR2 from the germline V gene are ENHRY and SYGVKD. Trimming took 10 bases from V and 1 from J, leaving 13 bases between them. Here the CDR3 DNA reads TGTGCCAGCCAGGGTTTAGCGAACACTGAAGCTTTCTTT. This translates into CASQGLANTEAFF.

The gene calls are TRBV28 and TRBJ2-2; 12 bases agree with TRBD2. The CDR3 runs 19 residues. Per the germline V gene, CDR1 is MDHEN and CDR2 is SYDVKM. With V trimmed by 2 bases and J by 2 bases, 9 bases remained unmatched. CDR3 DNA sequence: TGTGCCAGCAGTTTAGTAAGGACTAGCGGGAACATAAACACCGGGGAGCTGTTTTTT. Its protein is CASSLVRTSGNINTGELFF.

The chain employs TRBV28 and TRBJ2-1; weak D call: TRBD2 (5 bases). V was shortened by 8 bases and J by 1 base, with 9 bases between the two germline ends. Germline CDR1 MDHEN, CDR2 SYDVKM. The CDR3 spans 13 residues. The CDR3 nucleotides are TGTGCCAGCGCTAGCATATCCTACAATGAGCAGTTCTTC. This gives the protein CASASISYNEQFF.

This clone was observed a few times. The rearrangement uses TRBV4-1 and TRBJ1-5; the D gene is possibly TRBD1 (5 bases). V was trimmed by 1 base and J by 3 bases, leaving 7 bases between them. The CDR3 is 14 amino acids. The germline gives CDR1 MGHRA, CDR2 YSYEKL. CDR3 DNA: TGCGCCAGCAGCCAAGTAGGGGCCAATCAGCCCCAGCATTTT. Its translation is CASSQVGANQPQHF.

The CDR3 region is CASSSKGGGKILTYEQYF. CDR3 nucleotides: TGTGCCAGCAGCTCCAAGGGCGGGGGGAAAATACTTACCTACGAGCAGTACTTC. The chain uses TRBV5-6 and TRBJ2-7, with 8 bases lining up with TRBD2. The CDR3 runs 18 residues. Trimming cost V 3 bases and J 2 bases; bases outside gene matches: 16. CDR1 is SGHDT, CDR2 YYEEEE, per germline.